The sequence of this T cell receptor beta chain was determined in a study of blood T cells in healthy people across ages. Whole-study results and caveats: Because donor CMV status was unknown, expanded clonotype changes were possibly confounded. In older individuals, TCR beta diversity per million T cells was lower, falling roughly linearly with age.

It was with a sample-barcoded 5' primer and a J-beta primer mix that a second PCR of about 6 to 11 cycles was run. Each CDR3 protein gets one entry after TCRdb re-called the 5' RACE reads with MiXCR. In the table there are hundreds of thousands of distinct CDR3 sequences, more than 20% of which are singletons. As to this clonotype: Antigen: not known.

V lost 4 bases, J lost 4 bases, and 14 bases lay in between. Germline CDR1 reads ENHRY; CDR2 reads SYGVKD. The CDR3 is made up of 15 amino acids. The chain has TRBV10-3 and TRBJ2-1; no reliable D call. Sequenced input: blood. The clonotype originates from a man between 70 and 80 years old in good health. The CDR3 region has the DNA TGTGCCATCAGTGGTGGCGCTCCCGAATACAATGAGCAGTTCTTC. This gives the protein CAISGGAPEYNEQFF.